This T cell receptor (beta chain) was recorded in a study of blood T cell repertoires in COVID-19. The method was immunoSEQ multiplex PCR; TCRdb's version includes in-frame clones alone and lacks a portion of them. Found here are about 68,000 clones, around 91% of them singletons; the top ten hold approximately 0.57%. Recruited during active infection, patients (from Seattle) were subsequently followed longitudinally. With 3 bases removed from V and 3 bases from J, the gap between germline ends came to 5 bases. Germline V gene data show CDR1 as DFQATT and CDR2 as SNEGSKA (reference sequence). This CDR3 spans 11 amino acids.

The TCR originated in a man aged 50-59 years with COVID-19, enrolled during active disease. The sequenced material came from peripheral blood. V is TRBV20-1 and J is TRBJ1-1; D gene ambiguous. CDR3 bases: TGCAGTGCTAGTCCCTACACTGAAGCTTTCTTT. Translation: CSASPYTEAFF.